This T cell receptor (beta chain) was profiled in a study of cytomegalovirus exposure and HLA in healthy donors. Study outcomes and limitations: Later analysis suggested most CMV-associated TCR beta chains were HLA-restricted.

Both 60 Vbeta primers and 13 Jbeta primers went into the PCR. Only in-frame clones appear in the TCRdb table, and some are missing; sequencing was by immunoSEQ multiplex PCR. This sample yields about 120,000 clones, of which more than 55% are seen a single time; less than 2% belongs to the top ten. In regard to this clone: The antigen is not known.

Material: PBMCs. The origin of this receptor is a man between 18 and 29 years old in good health and CMV-seronegative.

CDR3 in DNA: TGTGCCAGCAGCGTGGGACAGTACTATGGCTACACCTTC. As protein: CASSVGQYYGYTF. The chain couples TRBV6-1 to TRBJ1-2, with 7 bases lining up with TRBD1. Germline lookup yields CDR1 MNHNS and CDR2 SASEGT. The V segment lost 6 bases and the J segment 3 bases; nucleotides outside the gene matches: 4. This CDR3 has 13 amino acids.